The 27 T cell receptor beta chains below were found in one sample sequenced in a study of CD8 T cells in ankylosing spondylitis. One entry per CDR3 protein, called by TCRdb with MiXCR from the 5' RACE reads. The repertoire holds 250,000 to 400,000 distinct CDR3 sequences, with around 10% as singletons. Sequencing was done on a sample of blood, either unsorted or a sorted T cell fraction (not recorded which). The receptor set was obtained from a female donor with ankylosing spondylitis or in good health (not recorded which).

With respect to this clonotype: One end of the junction varies from germline; a read error may be responsible. The rearrangement links TRBV12-3 or TRBV12-4 to TRBJ2-3; D is possibly TRBD1 (5 bases). The CDR3 spans 18 residues. DNA of the CDR3: TGTACCAGCAGTTTTGTTCGGCAATATGACGTGAAGGACAATACGCAGTATTTT. It encodes CTSSFVRQYDVKDNTQYF.

This clonotype was observed at least ten times. The gene calls are TRBV5-5 and TRBJ2-7; D might be TRBD1 (6 bases). The CDR3 totals 14 residues. V was pared by 3 bases and J by 3 bases, with 13 bases between. The V gene's germline CDR1 is SGHKS and CDR2 YYEKEE (reference sequence). The CDR3 DNA sequence: TGTGCCAGCAGCTCTACATACAGGGTCTACGAGCAGTACTTC. Protein product: CASSSTYRVYEQYF.

The V call is TRBV10-3, the J call TRBJ2-5; D unresolved. The CDR3 spans 12 residues. V shed 4 bases and J shed 2 bases, with 5 bases lying between them. CDR1 is ENHRY and CDR2 is SYGVKD in the germline V gene. CDR3 sequence reads: CAISGEQETQYF. CDR3 coding DNA: TGTGCCATCAGTGGGGAACAAGAGACCCAGTACTTC.

In its sample, this clonotype was seen many times. The chain is built from TRBV20-1 and TRBJ1-1; D is undetermined. Trimming cost V 1 base and J 2 bases, with 8 bases left between them. The CDR3 has 13 residues. CDR1 DFQATT and CDR2 SNEGSKA come from the germline V gene (reference sequence). The CDR3 here is CSARGDLNTEAFF. The DNA for the CDR3 is TGCAGTGCTAGAGGGGATTTAAACACTGAAGCTTTCTTT.

This clonotype was observed at least ten times. This sequence joins TRBV20-1 and TRBJ2-5, with 11 bases fitting TRBD2. The CDR3 is 13 amino acids. Trimming took 4 bases from V and 5 from J; bases not matched to a gene: 3. Germline CDR1 reads DFQATT; CDR2 reads SNEGSKA (reference sequence). The CDR3 loop reads CSATRTSGETQYF. The CDR3 nucleotides are TGCAGTGCTACAAGGACTAGCGGGGAGACCCAGTACTTC.

This clonotype was seen repeatedly, ten times or more. The rearrangement joins TRBV11-2 to TRBJ2-7; D is unclear. CDR3 length equals 13 residues. CDR1 and CDR2 from the germline V gene are SGHAT and FQNNGV. The germline V and J ends were trimmed by 0 bases and 3 bases, with 6 bases remaining between them. As DNA, the CDR3 is TGTGCCAGCAGCTTAGACCATAACTACGAGCAGTACTTC. Amino acid sequence: CASSLDHNYEQYF.

This clonotype was observed many times. The chain has TRBV10-1 and TRBJ2-1; 10 nucleotides agree with TRBD2. Germline values: CDR1 WNHNN, CDR2 SYGVQD (reference sequence). Trimming removed 11 bases from V and 8 bases from J; junction bases left unmatched: 12. The CDR3 length is 14 residues. CDR3 in DNA: TGCGCCGCTAATAGCGGGAGGAGGACGTATGAGCAGTTCTTC. Amino acid sequence: CAANSGRRTYEQFF.

The rearrangement uses TRBV20-1 and TRBJ1-4; the match to TRBD1 covers 8 bases. Germline V gene data show CDR1 as DFQATT and CDR2 as SNEGSKA (reference sequence). The CDR3 has 14 residues. Trimming removed 5 bases from V and 8 bases from J; junction bases left unmatched: 10. The CDR3 region is CSAPPQGVGEKLFF. Written as DNA, the CDR3 is TGCAGTGCTCCCCCACAGGGGGTAGGAGAAAAACTGTTTTTT.

The sample holds many counts of this clonotype. The V gene is TRBV29-1, the J gene TRBJ2-1; D remains ambiguous. Germline V gene data show CDR1 as SQVTM and CDR2 as ANQGSEA. This CDR3 has 11 amino acids. With 4 bases removed from V and 7 bases from J, the gap between germline ends came to 8 bases. CDR3 region: CSVGLDNEQFF. The CDR3 DNA sequence: TGCAGCGTTGGTCTCGATAATGAGCAGTTCTTC.

This clonotype was seen ten or more times. The chain is built from TRBV25-1 and TRBJ2-3; TRBD1 matches 7 bases. CDR3 length equals 16 residues. Germline values: CDR1 MGHDK, CDR2 SYGVNS. The J segment lost 0 bases and the V segment lost 4 bases, leaving 7 bases of the junction unmatched. The CDR3 DNA reads as TGTGCCAGCAGTGTGGTAAGACAGGGAAGCACAGATACGCAGTATTTT. It yields the protein CASSVVRQGSTDTQYF.

This clonotype has a count of ten or more. The chain combines TRBV5-1 with TRBJ1-1; the D is unclear. The CDR3 runs to 12 residues. In germline, CDR1 is SGHRS, CDR2 YFSETQ. V lost 3 bases and J 4 bases, leaving 7 bases between the germline ends. The CDR3 DNA sequence: TGCGCCAGCAGCTCTTATGGCACTGAAGCTTTCTTT. It yields the protein CASSSYGTEAFF. The full variable domain, with the rest looked up from reference TRBV5-1 and TRBJ1-1, is KAGVTQTPRYLIKTRGQQVTLSCSPISGHRSVSWYQQTPGQGLQFLFEYFSETQRNKGNFPGRFSGRQFSNSRSEMNVSTLELGDSALYLCASSSYGTEAFFGQGTRLTVV.

This clonotype has more than one count but fewer than ten. V is TRBV20-1 and J is TRBJ1-6; D unclear. The CDR3 is 14 residues long. Germline assignment: CDR1 DFQATT and CDR2 SNEGSKA (reference sequence). Trimming removed 5 bases at V and 0 bases at J, with 8 bases between. The CDR3 loop is CSARPSSYNSPLHF. The DNA of the CDR3 is TGCAGTGCTCGGCCAAGCTCCTATAATTCACCCCTCCACTTT.

For the CDR3, the DNA is TGTGCCAGCAGCCCCCTTTACGGGACAGGGAGCTATGGCTACACCTTC. Translation: CASSPLYGTGSYGYTF. The chain uses TRBV28 and TRBJ1-2, with TRBD1 matching over 9 bases. CDR1 and CDR2 (germline): MDHEN, SYDVKM. V lost 6 bases to trimming and J lost 4 bases; unmatched junction nucleotides: 12. The CDR3 is 16 residues long.

The table lists this clonotype with many counts. The genes are TRBV9 and TRBJ2-3; 7 bases align to TRBD1. Unmatched junction bases numbered 7, after V lost 4 bases and J lost 2 bases. There are 15 residues in the CDR3. Germline V gene sequence: CDR1 SGDLS, CDR2 YYNGEE. The CDR3: CASSRDSSPTDTQYF. CDR3 DNA sequence: TGTGCCAGCAGCCGGGACAGCTCCCCCACAGATACGCAGTATTTT.

In this sample, this clonotype turned up a few times. The rearrangement uses TRBV27 and TRBJ2-5; 7 positions agree with TRBD2. Germline CDR1 reads MNHEY; CDR2 reads SMNVEV (reference sequence). V lost 7 bases and J lost 1; bases outside the gene matches: 18. The CDR3 totals 18 residues. The CDR3 bases are TGTGCCAGCAAGAGGGCTAGCGGTTGGGGAAGTCCCCAAGAGACCCAGTACTTC. Translating it yields CASKRASGWGSPQETQYF.

This clonotype has at least ten counts. This rearrangement joins TRBV12-3 or TRBV12-4 to TRBJ2-5; 10 bases line up with TRBD2. This CDR3 has 16 residues. The V segment lost 5 bases and the J segment 2 bases; nucleotides outside the gene matches: 8. This CDR3 reads CASSLLLAGNQETQYF. The CDR3 DNA sequence: TGTGCCAGCAGTCTATTACTAGCGGGGAATCAAGAGACCCAGTACTTC.

In this sample, this clonotype turned up many times. The chain couples TRBV12-3 or TRBV12-4 to TRBJ2-2, with D perhaps TRBD1 (6 bases). V lost 1 base, J lost 8 bases, and 11 bases lay in between. The CDR3 covers 14 residues. This chain's CDR3 is CASSLVGAPGELFF. The CDR3 nucleotides are TGTGCCAGCAGTTTAGTGGGGGCTCCTGGGGAGCTGTTTTTT.

In its sample, this clonotype was seen a few times. This chain links TRBV7-9 with TRBJ2-1; no reliable D call. The CDR3 is made up of 16 amino acids. V was pared by 6 bases and J by 0 bases, with 15 bases between. Per germline, CDR1 SEHNR and CDR2 FQNEAQ (reference sequence). The CDR3, as DNA: TGTGCCAGCAGGCTTAATGCCCACAGCTCCTACAATGAGCAGTTCTTC. This encodes CASRLNAHSSYNEQFF.

This chain connects TRBV27 to TRBJ1-1, with 8 bases matching TRBD1. Germline V gene data show CDR1 as MNHEY and CDR2 as SMNVEV (reference sequence). This CDR3 is built from 14 residues. Trimming at V came to 5 bases and at J to 9 bases, leaving 11 bases not matched to a gene. The CDR3 spells CASSAHGDRLKAFF. CDR3 sequence (DNA): TGTGCCAGCAGTGCCCACGGGGACAGGTTAAAAGCTTTCTTT.

This clonotype was picked up many times. The CDR3 region is CASTDHGGAGELFF. CDR3 nucleotides: TGTGCCAGCACCGATCACGGGGGGGCCGGGGAGCTGTTTTTT. This chain joins TRBV27 and TRBJ2-2; 8 nucleotides align to TRBD2. The germline gives CDR1 MNHEY, CDR2 SMNVEV (reference sequence). CDR3 length: 14 amino acids. J lost 6 bases, V lost 7 bases, and 7 bases had no gene match.

This clonotype was counted a few times. The chain links TRBV6-1 to TRBJ1-5; no reliable D call. Germline V lookup: CDR1 MNHNS, CDR2 SASEGT. V shed 5 bases and J shed 3 bases, with 17 bases lying between them. CDR3 length equals 16 residues. The CDR3 DNA sequence: TGTGCCAGCAGTATTACTTTTACCGATCTCAATCAGCCCCAGCATTTT. As protein: CASSITFTDLNQPQHF.

The rearrangement links TRBV30 to TRBJ1-5; D might be TRBD1 (6 bases). The CDR3 has 16 amino acids. The V gene lost 1 base and the J gene lost 3 bases, with 16 bases spanning the gap. CDR1 and CDR2 (germline): GTSNPN, SVGIG (reference sequence). The CDR3 region has the DNA TGTGCCTGGAGTGAGGGTGGGACAAAGACCAATCAGCCCCAGCATTTT. Protein: CAWSEGGTKTNQPQHF. The variable domain in full, with the rest retrieved from reference TRBV30 and TRBJ1-5, is SQTIHQWPATLVQPVGSPLSLECTVEGTSNPNLYWYRQAAGRGLQLLFYSVGIGQISSEVPQNLSASRPQDRQFILSSKKLLLSDSGFYLCAWSEGGTKTNQPQHFGDGTRLSIL.

This clonotype was observed at least ten times. CDR3 nucleotides: TGTGCCAGCAGCGTGACAGGGGATCGCCGCGAGCAGTACTTC. Translated, it gives CASSVTGDRREQYF. The gene calls are TRBV9 and TRBJ2-7, with 8 bases that match TRBD1. J lost 6 bases, V lost 2 bases, and 7 bases had no gene match. The CDR3 is 14 amino acids. Germline V gene sequence: CDR1 SGDLS, CDR2 YYNGEE. The entire variable domain, with the rest obtained from reference TRBV9 and TRBJ2-7, is as follows: DSGVTQTPKHLITATGQRVTLRCSPRSGDLSVYWYQQSLDQGLQFLIQYYNGEERAKGNILERFSAQQFPDLHSELNLSSLELGDSALYFCASSVTGDRREQYFGPGTRLTVT.

The rearrangement links TRBV7-2 to TRBJ2-1; 9 nucleotides agree with TRBD2. J lost 5 bases, V lost 3 bases, and 11 bases had no gene match. The CDR3 has 17 amino acids. CDR1 is SGHTA and CDR2 is FQGNSA in the germline V gene. The CDR3 here is CASSFTIWGTSHNEQFF. CDR3 sequence (DNA): TGTGCCAGCAGCTTTACTATCTGGGGGACTAGCCACAATGAGCAGTTCTTC.

The V gene is TRBV11-2, the J gene TRBJ2-3, with TRBD2 identical over 13 bases. Germline trimming cut 5 bases from V and 3 bases from J; bases unmatched to any gene: 8. This CDR3 is built from 17 residues. Germline CDR1 and CDR2: SGHAT and FQNNGV. The CDR3 is CASSRPGLAGLTDTQYF. In DNA form, the CDR3 reads TGTGCCAGCAGCCGACCGGGACTAGCGGGATTAACAGATACGCAGTATTTT.

This chain connects TRBV7-8 to TRBJ1-1; 10 bases map to TRBD1. Germline loops: CDR1 SGHVS, CDR2 FQNEAQ. Trimming at V came to 5 bases and at J to 4 bases, leaving 13 bases not matched to a gene. CDR3 size: 17 residues. The CDR3 loop is CASSPTPGGQGRTEAFF. In DNA form, the CDR3 reads TGTGCCAGCAGCCCCACACCTGGGGGACAGGGGCGCACTGAAGCTTTCTTT.

The rearrangement links TRBV28 to TRBJ2-3; D is unclear. V was clipped by 5 bases and J by 0 bases, with 18 bases between them. Germline loops: CDR1 MDHEN, CDR2 SYDVKM. The CDR3 runs 17 residues. The CDR3 coding sequence is TGTGCCAGCAGTCTAACTCCCAGGACCTCTAGCACAGATACGCAGTATTTT. It encodes CASSLTPRTSSTDTQYF.